This T cell receptor beta chain comes out of a study of vaccination effects on CD4 cells after COVID-19. About this clone itself: Its target is not known.

Repertoires were generated with immunoSEQ multiplex PCR, while TCRdb's copy carries only in-frame clones and drops some. The sample yields nearly 30,000 clones, roughly 80% seen once. From germline, CDR1 is SGHRS and CDR2 YFSETQ. V lost 2 bases and J lost 9; bases outside the gene matches: 7. The CDR3 is made up of 14 amino acids. Under the ViraFEST assay, PBMC were stimulated with viral peptide pools so that antigen-specific CD4+ T cells expanded. Sequencing was performed afterwards. Investigators separated out CD4+ T cells once 10 days of culture had passed. Participants were vaccinated with two doses of either the BNT162b2 or mRNA-1273 vaccine. Cultivation was performed at two million PBMC per well with about 9.6 IU/ml IL-2 and around 10 ug/ml peptides added.

The specimen was CD4+ T cells from PBMCs cultured with SARS-CoV-2 spike peptides, collected after COVID-19 vaccination. This TCR came from a human donor who received a COVID-19 vaccine. Some clones in this sample may be carry-over from other donors' samples. J is TRBJ2-1 and V is TRBV5-1, with 8 bases aligning to TRBD2. CDR3 in amino acids: CASSFQAGVGEQFF. DNA for the CDR3: TGCGCCAGCAGCTTCCAAGCGGGGGTGGGTGAGCAGTTCTTC.